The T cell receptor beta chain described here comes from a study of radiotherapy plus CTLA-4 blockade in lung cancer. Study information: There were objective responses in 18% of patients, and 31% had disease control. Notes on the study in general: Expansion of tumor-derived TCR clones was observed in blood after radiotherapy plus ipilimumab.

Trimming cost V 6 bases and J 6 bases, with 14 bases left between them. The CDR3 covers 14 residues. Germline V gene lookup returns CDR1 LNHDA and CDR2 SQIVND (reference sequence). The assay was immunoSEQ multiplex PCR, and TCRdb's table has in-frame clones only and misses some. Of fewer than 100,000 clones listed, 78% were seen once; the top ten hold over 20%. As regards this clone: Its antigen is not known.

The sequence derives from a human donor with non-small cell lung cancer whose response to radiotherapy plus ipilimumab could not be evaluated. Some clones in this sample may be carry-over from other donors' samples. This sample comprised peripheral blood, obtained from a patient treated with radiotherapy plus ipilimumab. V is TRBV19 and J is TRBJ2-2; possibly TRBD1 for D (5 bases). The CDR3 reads CASSPTGLAGELFF. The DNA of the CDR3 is TGTGCCAGTAGCCCTACAGGTTTGGCCGGGGAGCTGTTTTTT.